The source of this T cell receptor beta chain is a study of lymphopenia after photon versus proton radiotherapy. This CDR3 contains 20 residues. Germline-derived CDR1 and CDR2 are MNHEY and SMNVEV (reference sequence). V lost 4 bases and J lost 2, with 27 bases in between. Repertoires were generated with immunoSEQ multiplex PCR, while TCRdb's copy carries only in-frame clones and drops some. Altogether tens of thousands of clones are present, about 82% being singletons, with the ten largest covering approximately 21%. V and J are TRBV27 and TRBJ1-3; a weak D match, TRBD1 (6 bases). Sequencing used peripheral blood, obtained from a patient treated with proton-based radiotherapy. The clonotype originates from a woman between 65 and 79 years old with pancreatic cancer. The CDR3: CASSYQGGRGVIGPGNTIYF. The CDR3 region has the DNA TGTGCCAGCAGTTACCAAGGGGGGCGGGGAGTAATTGGTCCTGGAAACACCATATATTTT.